The rows below give T cell receptor beta chains drawn from one sample of a study of blood T cells in healthy people across ages. TCRdb re-analysed the 5' RACE reads in MiXCR, keeping a single row per CDR3 protein. The profile shows about 770,000 distinct CDR3 sequences, under 55% of them singletons. The sequencing input was blood. These receptors were taken from a man aged 55 to 70 in good health. The CDR3 runs from the conserved cysteine through the conserved F or W.

V	J	CDR3
TRBV20-1	TRBJ2-3	CSANREGLTDTQYF
TRBV28	TRBJ1-1	CASSSRQDHEAFF
TRBV28	TRBJ2-3	CASSPQTGTNTQYF
TRBV7-8	TRBJ1-4	CASSLGGSREKLFF
TRBV5-1	TRBJ2-1	CASSLGGPYNEQFF
TRBV5-5	TRBJ2-3	CASSLTTGTKLTDTQYF
TRBV7-9	TRBJ2-1	CASSRWTSGNEQFF
TRBV20-1	TRBJ2-3	CSARRGRPQDTQYF
TRBV5-1	TRBJ2-3	CASSVTGTGSTDTQYF
TRBV20-1	TRBJ2-3	CSAVRGTTDTQYF
TRBV6-1	TRBJ2-7	CASSELGAIPYEQYF
TRBV30	TRBJ2-2	CAWSVTGGATGELFF
TRBV3-1	TRBJ2-5	CASSRRASQETQYF
TRBV20-1	TRBJ2-1	CSANLAGATNEQFF
TRBV20-1	TRBJ2-7	CSAMTQTYEQYF
TRBV20-1	TRBJ2-3	CSASGGARGSTDTQYF
TRBV5-5	TRBJ2-7	CASSPYGGAKTYEQYF
TRBV20-1	TRBJ2-7	CSARDQITGTYEQYF
TRBV12-3/TRBV12-4	TRBJ1-2	CASSFGGQDRDNYGYTF
TRBV5-5	TRBJ2-6	CASSLVQGAGANGLTF
TRBV5-1	TRBJ1-2	CASSLQGQANYGYTF
TRBV28	TRBJ2-1	CASSFLGGGNNEQFF
TRBV12-3/TRBV12-4	TRBJ1-2	CASSVGQIGYTF
TRBV7-9	TRBJ2-2	CASSPAGPNTGELFF
TRBV5-6	-	CASSLTGPTYEQYF
TRBV29-1	TRBJ2-7	CSVEGQGGYEQYF
TRBV30	TRBJ1-4	CAWSAGDGTNEKLFF
TRBV19	TRBJ2-1	CASSQLAGGLAYNEQFF
TRBV7-2	TRBJ2-5	CAVIGAGRETQYF
TRBV28	TRBJ2-1	CASREGRGQGRNEQFF
TRBV7-2	-	CASSLSRGDLGTQYF
TRBV19	TRBJ2-7	CASSAGGYTYEQYF
TRBV20-1	TRBJ2-3	CSARWSGTDTQYF
TRBV20-1	TRBJ2-2	CSARSAGRNTGELFF
TRBV20-1	TRBJ1-4	CSARDQQRSDEKLFF
TRBV7-9	TRBJ2-3	CASSRLDVDTQYF
TRBV7-9	TRBJ1-4	CASSKGTGELFF
TRBV6-1	TRBJ2-7	CASRAGTGYYEQYF
TRBV7-9	TRBJ2-5	CASSLGSSQETQYF
TRBV4-1	TRBJ1-6	CASSQGARGSPLHF
TRBV5-5	TRBJ2-1	CASSPTGGNFNEQFF
TRBV6-2/TRBV6-3	TRBJ2-5	CASSPSWDRYNEQYF
TRBV9	TRBJ2-7	CASSEREGNRANEQYF
TRBV4-1	TRBJ1-1	CASSQGTGRWMNTEAFF
TRBV20-1	TRBJ2-7	CSAMLGQGGLEQYF
TRBV6-5	TRBJ2-7	CASSYSGAGTPQSSYEQYF
TRBV10-3	TRBJ2-3	CAISPGLAGQGDTQYF
TRBV30	TRBJ1-2	CAWSLSGGYTF
TRBV28	-	CASKFRGYEQYF
TRBV3-1	TRBJ1-2	CATQTGAYGYTF
TRBV5-1	TRBJ2-1	CASSLSETGKTEQFF
TRBV5-6	TRBJ1-2	CASSLEYGYTF
TRBV6-2/TRBV6-3	TRBJ2-7	CASRPGLAGAEHEQYF
TRBV5-5	TRBJ1-2	CASSLEYSPRYGYTF
TRBV5-1	TRBJ1-1	CASSLEMNTEAFF